This section outlines one T cell receptor beta chain sequence together with its context. The data derive from a study of T cell responses to AZD1222 COVID-19 vaccine. This CDR3 is built from 15 residues. Germline lookup yields CDR1 LGHDT and CDR2 YNNKEL (reference sequence). With V trimmed by 8 bases and J by 4 bases, 9 bases remained unmatched. Sequencing was performed with immunoSEQ multiplex PCR; in TCRdb, only in-frame clones are kept and a portion is missing. The sample lists 35,000 to 45,000 clones, about three quarters seen once, with under 5% in the top ten. This receptor was identified in an adult in good health. The chain is built from TRBV3-1 (or the pseudogene TRBV3-2) and TRBJ2-1; 9 nucleotides align to TRBD2. The sample here was peripheral blood, taken on day 0 of AZD1222 vaccination. In DNA, the CDR3 is TGTGCCAGCGGGAGAGGGGCGGGGGGGTACAATGAGCAGTTCTTC. This encodes CASGRGAGGYNEQFF.